A single sample is the source of the 3 T cell receptor beta chains below, sequenced in a study of identical twins (dated by TCRdb to between 2015 and 2016). Library prep was done by 5' RACE. These reads were obtained on an Illumina HiSeq 2000. The public reads were run again by TCRdb, first through fastp at Q25 and then through MiXCR, and only productive beta chains were kept. Merged by CDR3 protein, the rows form single entries marked with the most common genes and DNA. This sample holds roughly 720,000 distinct CDR3 sequences; about 18% were observed only once. The ten largest clones represent around 13% of the sample. A further study also used this sample, focusing on T cells expressing NK-cell markers.

Sequences were obtained from PBMCs. The receptors come from a woman in her late teens or twenties in good health.

A few counts support this clonotype. CDR3 loop: CSVQTSDTNTGELFF. DNA of the CDR3: TGCAGCGTGCAGACTAGCGACACGAACACCGGGGAGCTGTTTTTT. The chain uses TRBV29-1 and TRBJ2-2, with TRBD2 matching 8 bases. V was clipped by 6 bases and J by 0 bases; unmatched bases: 6. Germline V CDR1 and CDR2: SQVTM, ANQGSEA. The CDR3 spans 15 residues.

The table lists this clonotype with a few counts. In DNA form, the CDR3 reads TGTGCCAGCAGCCTTGGTGTATCAGCGGGGGGGCGAGATACGCAGTATTTT. It codes for CASSLGVSAGGRDTQYF. The V call is TRBV7-2, the J call TRBJ2-3; 10 bases align to TRBD2. V shed 5 bases and J 5 bases; nucleotides not matched to a gene: 13. Per the germline V gene, CDR1 is SGHTA and CDR2 is FQGNSA. This CDR3 comprises 17 residues.

This clonotype was recorded a few times. The chain is built from TRBV20-1 and TRBJ2-7; the match to TRBD2 covers 8 bases. CDR3 size: 15 residues. Germline V gene sequence: CDR1 DFQATT, CDR2 SNEGSKA (reference sequence). J was trimmed by 4 bases and V by 0 bases; bases with no gene match: 8. The CDR3 region has the DNA TGCAGTGCTAGAGATCAGCGCGGACTAGCTTACGAGCAGTACTTC. It translates to CSARDQRGLAYEQYF.